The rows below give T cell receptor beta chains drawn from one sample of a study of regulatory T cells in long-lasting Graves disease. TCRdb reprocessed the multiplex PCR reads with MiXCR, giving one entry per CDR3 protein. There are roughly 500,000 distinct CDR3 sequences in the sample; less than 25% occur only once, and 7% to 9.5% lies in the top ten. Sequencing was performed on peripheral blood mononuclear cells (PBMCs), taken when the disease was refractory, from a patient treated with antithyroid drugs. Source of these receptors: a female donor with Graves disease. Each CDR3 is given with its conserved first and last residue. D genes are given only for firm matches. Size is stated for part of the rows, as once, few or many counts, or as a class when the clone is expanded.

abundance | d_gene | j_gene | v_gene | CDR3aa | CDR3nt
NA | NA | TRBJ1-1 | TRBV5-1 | CASSLENWAQTEAFF | TGCGCCAGCAGCTTGGAGAACTGGGCACAAACTGAAGCTTTCTTT
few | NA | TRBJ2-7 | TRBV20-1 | CSATDFSYEQYF | TGCAGTGCCACCGATTTTTCCTACGAGCAGTACTTC
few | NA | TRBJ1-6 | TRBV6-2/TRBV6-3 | CASSYSISSYNSPLHF | TGTGCCAGCAGTTACTCGATCAGCTCCTATAATTCACCCCTCCACTTT
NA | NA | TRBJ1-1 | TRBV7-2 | CASSLASGRASSTEAFF | TGTGCCAGCAGCTTAGCATCGGGCAGGGCGAGTAGTACTGAAGCTTTCTTT
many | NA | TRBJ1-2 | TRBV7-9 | CASSLAEGRNYGYTF | TGTGCCAGCAGCTTAGCAGAAGGACGGAACTATGGCTACACCTTC
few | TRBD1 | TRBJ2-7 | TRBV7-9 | CASSFPGTDISYEQYF | TGTGCCAGCAGCTTTCCCGGGACAGACATCTCCTACGAGCAGTACTTC
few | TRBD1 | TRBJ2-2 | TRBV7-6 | CASSPPWTGNTGELFF | TGTGCCAGCAGCCCTCCATGGACAGGGAACACCGGGGAGCTGTTTTTT
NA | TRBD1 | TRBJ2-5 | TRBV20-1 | CSARVSGGQETQYF | TGCAGTGCTAGGGTGTCAGGGGGACAAGAGACCCAGTACTTC
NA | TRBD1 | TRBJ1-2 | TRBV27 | CASSLQGAPGGYTF | TGTGCCAGCAGTTTACAGGGGGCGCCGGGTGGCTACACCTTC
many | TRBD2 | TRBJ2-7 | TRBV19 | CASSTTGTSVTYEQYF | TGTGCCAGTAGTACTACCGGGACTAGCGTAACCTACGAGCAGTACTTC
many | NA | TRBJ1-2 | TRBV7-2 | CASSLAWDLYGYTF | TGTGCCAGCAGCTTAGCGTGGGACCTCTATGGCTACACCTTC
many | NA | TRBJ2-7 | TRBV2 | CASRVGGTYEQYF | TGTGCCAGCAGGGTGGGAGGAACCTACGAGCAGTACTTC
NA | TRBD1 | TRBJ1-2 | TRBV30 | CAWSGTGATSNSLNYGYTF | TGTGCCTGGAGTGGGACAGGGGCCACCTCCAACTCCCTCAACTATGGCTACACCTTC
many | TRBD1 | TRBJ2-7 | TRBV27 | CASSFSSGQIFYEQYF | TGTGCCAGCAGTTTTTCTTCGGGACAGATTTTTTACGAGCAGTACTTC
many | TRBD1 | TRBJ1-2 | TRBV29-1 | CSAVAGRADRGRYGYTF | TGCAGCGCGGTTGCGGGGAGAGCAGACAGGGGTCGCTATGGCTACACCTTC
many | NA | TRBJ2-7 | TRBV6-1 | CASRLRVPSYEQYF | TGTGCCAGCAGGCTGCGGGTTCCCTCCTACGAGCAGTACTTC
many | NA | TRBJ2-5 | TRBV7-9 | CASSPPGLQETQYF | TGTGCCAGCAGTCCGCCGGGACTTCAAGAGACCCAGTACTTC
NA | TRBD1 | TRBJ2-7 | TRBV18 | CASSPIPGQGVSEQYF | TGTGCCAGCTCACCTATCCCGGGACAGGGGGTTAGCGAGCAGTACTTC
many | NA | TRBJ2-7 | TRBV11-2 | CASSLDFDRVSYEQYF | TGTGCCAGCAGCTTAGATTTCGATCGGGTGTCCTACGAGCAGTACTTC
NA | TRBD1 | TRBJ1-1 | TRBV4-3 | CASSQDPRDREAFF | TGCGCCAGCAGCCAAGATCCTAGGGACAGGGAAGCTTTCTTT
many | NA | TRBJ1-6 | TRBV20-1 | CSALGTTNSPLHF | TGCAGTGCCCTCGGAACTACGAATTCACCCCTCCACTTT
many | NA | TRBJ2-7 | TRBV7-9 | CASSFTPTYEQYF | TGTGCCAGCAGTTTCACTCCTACCTACGAGCAGTACTTC